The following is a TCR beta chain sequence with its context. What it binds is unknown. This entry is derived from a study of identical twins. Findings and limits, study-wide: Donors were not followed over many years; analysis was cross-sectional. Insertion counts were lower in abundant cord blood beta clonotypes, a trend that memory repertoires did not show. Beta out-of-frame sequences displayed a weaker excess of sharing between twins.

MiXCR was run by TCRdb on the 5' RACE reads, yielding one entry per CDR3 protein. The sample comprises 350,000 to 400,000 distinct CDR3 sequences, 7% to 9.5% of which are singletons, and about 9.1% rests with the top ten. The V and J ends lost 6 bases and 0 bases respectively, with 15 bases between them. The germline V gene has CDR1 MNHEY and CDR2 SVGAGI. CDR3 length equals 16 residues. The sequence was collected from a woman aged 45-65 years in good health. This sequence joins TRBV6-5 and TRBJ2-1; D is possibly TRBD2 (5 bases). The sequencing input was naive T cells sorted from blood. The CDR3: CASRQRTVSSYNEQFF. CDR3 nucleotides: TGTGCCAGCAGACAAAGGACTGTAAGCTCCTACAATGAGCAGTTCTTC.